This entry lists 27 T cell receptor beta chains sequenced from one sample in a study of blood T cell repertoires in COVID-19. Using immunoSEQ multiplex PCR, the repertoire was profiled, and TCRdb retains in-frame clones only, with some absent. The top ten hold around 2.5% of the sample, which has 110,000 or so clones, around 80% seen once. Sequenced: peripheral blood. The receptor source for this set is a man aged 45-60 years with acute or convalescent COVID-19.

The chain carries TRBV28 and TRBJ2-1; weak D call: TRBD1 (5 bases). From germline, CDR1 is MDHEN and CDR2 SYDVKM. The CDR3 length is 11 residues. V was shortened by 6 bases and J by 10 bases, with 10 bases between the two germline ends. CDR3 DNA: TGTGCCAGCAGATCAAACAGGGAGCAGTTCTTC. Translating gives CASRSNREQFF.

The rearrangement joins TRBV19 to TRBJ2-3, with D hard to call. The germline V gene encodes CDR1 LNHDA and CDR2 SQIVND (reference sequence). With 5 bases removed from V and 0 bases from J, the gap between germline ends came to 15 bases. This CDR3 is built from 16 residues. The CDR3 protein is CASSALGPPSTDTQYF. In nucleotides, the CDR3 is TGTGCCAGTAGTGCCTTGGGCCCACCTAGCACAGATACGCAGTATTTT.

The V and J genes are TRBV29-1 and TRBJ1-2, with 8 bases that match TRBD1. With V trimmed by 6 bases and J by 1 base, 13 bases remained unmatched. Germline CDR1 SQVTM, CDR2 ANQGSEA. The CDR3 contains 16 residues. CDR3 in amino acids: CSVGQGLDAGNYGYTF. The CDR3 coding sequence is TGCAGCGTCGGACAGGGTCTCGACGCGGGTAACTATGGCTACACCTTC.

The CDR3 is CSARGGETQYF. As DNA, the CDR3 is TGCAGTGCTAGGGGGGGAGAGACCCAGTACTTC. The genes are TRBV20-1 and TRBJ2-5; TRBD2 might be the D (6 bases). Trimming took 3 bases from V and 4 from J, leaving 6 bases between them. The V gene's germline CDR1 is DFQATT and CDR2 SNEGSKA (reference sequence). The CDR3 has 11 amino acids.

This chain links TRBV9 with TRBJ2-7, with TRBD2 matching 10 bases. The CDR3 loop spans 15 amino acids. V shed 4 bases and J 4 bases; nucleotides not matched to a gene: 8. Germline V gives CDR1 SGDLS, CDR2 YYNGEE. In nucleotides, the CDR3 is TGTGCCAGCAGCCCCCGGACTAGCGGATCTTACGAGCAGTACTTC. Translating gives CASSPRTSGSYEQYF. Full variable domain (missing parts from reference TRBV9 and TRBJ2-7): DSGVTQTPKHLITATGQRVTLRCSPRSGDLSVYWYQQSLDQGLQFLIQYYNGEERAKGNILERFSAQQFPDLHSELNLSSLELGDSALYFCASSPRTSGSYEQYFGPGTRLTVT.

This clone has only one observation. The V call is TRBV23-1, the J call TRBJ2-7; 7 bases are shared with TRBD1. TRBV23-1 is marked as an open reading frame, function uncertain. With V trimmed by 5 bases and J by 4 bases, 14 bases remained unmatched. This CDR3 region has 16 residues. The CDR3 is CASSKPPDRVDYEQYF. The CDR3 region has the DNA TGCGCCAGCAGTAAGCCCCCAGACAGGGTTGATTACGAGCAGTACTTC.

CDR3 in amino acids: CAISESRGLETQYF. Written as DNA, the CDR3 is TGTGCCATCAGTGAGTCGAGGGGGCTAGAGACCCAGTACTTC. V usage is TRBV10-3 and J usage is TRBJ2-5; 7 bases fit TRBD1. CDR1 and CDR2 from the germline V gene are ENHRY and SYGVKD. CDR3 size: 14 residues. The V and J ends lost 0 bases and 4 bases, in that order; junction bases with no gene match: 2.

The CDR3 protein is CASPGTGTMNTEAFF. CDR3 nucleotide sequence: TGTGCCAGCCCTGGGACAGGGACCATGAACACTGAAGCTTTCTTT. This chain joins TRBV6-4 and TRBJ1-1; 9 bases match TRBD1. The CDR3 length is 15 residues. The germline CDR1 and CDR2 sequences are MRHNA and SNTAGT. Unmatched junction bases numbered 7, after V lost 8 bases and J lost 0 bases.

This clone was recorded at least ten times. CDR3 protein: CASSLSTSGVNEQFF. The CDR3 nucleotides read TGTGCCAGCAGCTTATCGACTAGCGGGGTTAATGAGCAGTTCTTC. The chain combines TRBV7-3 with TRBJ2-1; TRBD2 matches 11 bases. The germline CDR1 and CDR2 sequences are SGHTA and FQGTGA. The V gene end was trimmed by 2 bases and the J gene end by 7 bases; junction bases not matched to a gene: 4. CDR3 size: 15 residues.

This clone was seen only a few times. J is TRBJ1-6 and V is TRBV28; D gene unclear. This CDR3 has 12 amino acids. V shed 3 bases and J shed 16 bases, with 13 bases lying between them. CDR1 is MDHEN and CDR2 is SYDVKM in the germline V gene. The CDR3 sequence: CASSLVEGSLHF. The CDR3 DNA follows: TGTGCCAGCAGTTTGGTGGAGGGATCACTCCACTTT. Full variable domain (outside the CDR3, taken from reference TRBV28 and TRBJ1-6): DVKVTQSSRYLVKRTGEKVFLECVQDMDHENMFWYRQDPGLGLRLIYFSYDVKMKEKGDIPEGYSVSREKKERFSLILESASTNQTSMYLCASSLVEGSLHFGNGTRLTVT.

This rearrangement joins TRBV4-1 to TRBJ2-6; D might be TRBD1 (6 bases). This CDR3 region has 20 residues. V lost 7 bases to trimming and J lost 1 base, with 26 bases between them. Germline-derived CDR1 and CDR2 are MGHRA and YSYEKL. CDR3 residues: CASTHRGGTHGFSGANVLTF. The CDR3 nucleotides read TGCGCCAGCACCCATCGTGGGGGCACCCACGGTTTTTCTGGGGCCAACGTCCTGACTTTC.

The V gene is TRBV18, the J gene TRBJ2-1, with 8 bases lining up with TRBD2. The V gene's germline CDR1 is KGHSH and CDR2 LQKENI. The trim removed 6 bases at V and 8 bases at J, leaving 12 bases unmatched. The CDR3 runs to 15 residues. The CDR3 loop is CASSSSGTRRDEQFF. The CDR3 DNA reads TGTGCCAGCTCCTCCTCGGGGACTAGGAGAGATGAGCAGTTCTTC.

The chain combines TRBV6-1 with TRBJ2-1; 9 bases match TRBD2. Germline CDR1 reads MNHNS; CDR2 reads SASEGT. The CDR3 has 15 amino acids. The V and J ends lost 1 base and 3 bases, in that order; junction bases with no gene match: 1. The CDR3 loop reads CASSEEAGGYNEQFF. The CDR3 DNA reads TGTGCCAGCAGTGAAGAAGCGGGGGGCTACAATGAGCAGTTCTTC.

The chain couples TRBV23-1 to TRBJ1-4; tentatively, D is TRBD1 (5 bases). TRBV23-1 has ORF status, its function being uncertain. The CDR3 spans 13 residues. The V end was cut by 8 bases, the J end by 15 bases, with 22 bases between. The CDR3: CASVPRLGGTLFF. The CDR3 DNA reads TGCGCCAGCGTCCCCAGGCTGGGCGGGACCTTGTTTTTT.

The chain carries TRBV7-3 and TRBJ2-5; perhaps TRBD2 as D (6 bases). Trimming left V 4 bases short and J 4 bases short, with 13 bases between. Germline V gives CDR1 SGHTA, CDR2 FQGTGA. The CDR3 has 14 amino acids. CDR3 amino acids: CASSSGSGVETQYF. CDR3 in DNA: TGTGCCAGCAGCTCCGGGAGTGGGGTAGAGACCCAGTACTTC.

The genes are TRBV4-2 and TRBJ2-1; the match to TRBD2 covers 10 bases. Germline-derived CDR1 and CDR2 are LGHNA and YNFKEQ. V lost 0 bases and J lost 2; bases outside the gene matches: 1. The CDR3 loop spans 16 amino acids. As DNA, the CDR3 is TGTGCCAGCAGCCAAGACACTAGCGGGGCCTACAATGAGCAGTTCTTC. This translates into CASSQDTSGAYNEQFF.

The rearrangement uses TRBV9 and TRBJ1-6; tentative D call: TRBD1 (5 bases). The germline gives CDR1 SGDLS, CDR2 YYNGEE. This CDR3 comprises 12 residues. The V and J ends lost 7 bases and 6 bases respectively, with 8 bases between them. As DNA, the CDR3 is TGTGCCAGCCATGACAGTAATTCACCCCTCCACTTT. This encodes CASHDSNSPLHF.

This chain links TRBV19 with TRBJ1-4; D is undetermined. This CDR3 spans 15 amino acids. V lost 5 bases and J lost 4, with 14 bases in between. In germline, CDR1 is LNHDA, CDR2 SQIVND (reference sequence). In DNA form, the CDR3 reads TGTGCCAGTAGTCCGGAACAGAGGGATAATGAAAAACTGTTTTTT. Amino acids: CASSPEQRDNEKLFF.

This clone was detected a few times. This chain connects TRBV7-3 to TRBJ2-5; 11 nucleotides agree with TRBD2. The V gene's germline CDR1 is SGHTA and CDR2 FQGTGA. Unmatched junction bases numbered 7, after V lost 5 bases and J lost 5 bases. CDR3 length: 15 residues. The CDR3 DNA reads TGTGCCAGCAGCAGCGGACTAGCGGGCAGGGAGACCCAGTACTTC. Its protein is CASSSGLAGRETQYF.

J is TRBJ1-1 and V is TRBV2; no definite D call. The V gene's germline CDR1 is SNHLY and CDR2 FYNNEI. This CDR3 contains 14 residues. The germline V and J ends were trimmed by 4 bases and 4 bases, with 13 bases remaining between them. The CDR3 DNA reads TGTGCCAGCAGTGCGGACTTGGCGACCACTGAAGCTTTCTTT. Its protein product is CASSADLATTEAFF.

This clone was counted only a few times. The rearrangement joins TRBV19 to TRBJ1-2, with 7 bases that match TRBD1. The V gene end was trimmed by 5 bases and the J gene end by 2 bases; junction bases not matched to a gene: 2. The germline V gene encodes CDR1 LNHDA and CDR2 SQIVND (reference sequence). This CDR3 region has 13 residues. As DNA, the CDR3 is TGTGCCAGTAGTTTGGACAGGAACTATGGCTACACCTTC. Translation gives CASSLDRNYGYTF.

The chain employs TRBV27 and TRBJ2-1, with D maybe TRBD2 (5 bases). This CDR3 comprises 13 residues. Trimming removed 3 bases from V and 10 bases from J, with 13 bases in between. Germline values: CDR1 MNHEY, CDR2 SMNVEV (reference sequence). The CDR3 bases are TGTGCCAGCAGTTTTTCTACTAGTGGCGAGCAGTTCTTC. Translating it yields CASSFSTSGEQFF.

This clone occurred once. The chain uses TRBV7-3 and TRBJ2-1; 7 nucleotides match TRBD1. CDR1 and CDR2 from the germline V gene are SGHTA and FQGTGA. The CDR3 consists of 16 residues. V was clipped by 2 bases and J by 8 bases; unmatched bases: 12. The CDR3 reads CASSLSERQGWDEQFF. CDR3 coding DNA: TGTGCCAGCAGCTTATCCGAACGACAGGGTTGGGATGAGCAGTTCTTC.

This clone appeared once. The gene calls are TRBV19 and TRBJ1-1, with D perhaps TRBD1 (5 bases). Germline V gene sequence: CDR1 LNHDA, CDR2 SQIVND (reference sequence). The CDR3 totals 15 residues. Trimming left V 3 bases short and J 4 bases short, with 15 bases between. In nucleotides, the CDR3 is TGTGCCAGTAGTATCTCGGCGCAGGGAGGCACTGAAGCTTTCTTT. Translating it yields CASSISAQGGTEAFF.

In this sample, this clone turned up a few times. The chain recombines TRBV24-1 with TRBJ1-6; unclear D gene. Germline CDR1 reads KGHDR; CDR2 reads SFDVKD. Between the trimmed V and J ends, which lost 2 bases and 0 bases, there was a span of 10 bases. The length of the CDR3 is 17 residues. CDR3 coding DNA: TGTGCCACCAGTGATTATACATGGAGCTCCTATAATTCACCCCTCCACTTT. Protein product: CATSDYTWSSYNSPLHF.

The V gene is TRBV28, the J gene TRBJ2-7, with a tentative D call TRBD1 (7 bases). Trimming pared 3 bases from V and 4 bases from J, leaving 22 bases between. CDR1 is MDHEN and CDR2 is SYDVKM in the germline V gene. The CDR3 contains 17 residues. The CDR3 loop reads CASSLVIQTGRRYEQYF. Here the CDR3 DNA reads TGTGCCAGCAGTTTGGTGATCCAGACAGGGAGGCGGTACGAGCAGTACTTC. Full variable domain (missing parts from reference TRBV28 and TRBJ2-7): DVKVTQSSRYLVKRTGEKVFLECVQDMDHENMFWYRQDPGLGLRLIYFSYDVKMKEKGDIPEGYSVSREKKERFSLILESASTNQTSMYLCASSLVIQTGRRYEQYFGPGTRLTVT.

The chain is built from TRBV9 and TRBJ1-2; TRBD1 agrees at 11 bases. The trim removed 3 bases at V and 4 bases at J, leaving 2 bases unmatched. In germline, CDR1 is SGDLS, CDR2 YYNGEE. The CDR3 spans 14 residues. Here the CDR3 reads CASSGTGGFYGYTF. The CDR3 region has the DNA TGTGCCAGCAGCGGGACAGGGGGCTTCTATGGCTACACCTTC.